The clone carrying this TCR beta chain was counted a few times. It may be a read error: a sequence one base away is much more abundant. This specimen comes from a study of immune heterogeneity within non-small cell lung tumors. A first 10-cycle multiplex round used 32 V-gene and 13 J-gene primers on TCR beta CDR3. MiXCR, run by TCRdb on the multiplex PCR reads, gives a single entry per CDR3 protein. The table has 7,000 to 9,000 distinct CDR3 sequences, 22% seen once. CDR3 length: 13 amino acids. From germline, CDR1 is SNHLY and CDR2 FYNNEI. With 600 to 700 ng used per sample, the template was genomic DNA from bulk tumor. From each primary tumor, several far-apart biopsies were obtained during surgery. Curative surgery was undertaken by patients, who had untreated, newly diagnosed non-small cell lung cancer.

This clonotype originated in a man aged 60-69 years with non-small cell lung cancer. Specimen: lung tumor tissue. The chain combines TRBV2 with TRBJ2-3; D is uncertain. The CDR3 spells CASSVFLTDTRYF. The CDR3 nucleotides are TGTGCCAGCAGTGTTTTCCTTACAGATACGCGGTATTTT.